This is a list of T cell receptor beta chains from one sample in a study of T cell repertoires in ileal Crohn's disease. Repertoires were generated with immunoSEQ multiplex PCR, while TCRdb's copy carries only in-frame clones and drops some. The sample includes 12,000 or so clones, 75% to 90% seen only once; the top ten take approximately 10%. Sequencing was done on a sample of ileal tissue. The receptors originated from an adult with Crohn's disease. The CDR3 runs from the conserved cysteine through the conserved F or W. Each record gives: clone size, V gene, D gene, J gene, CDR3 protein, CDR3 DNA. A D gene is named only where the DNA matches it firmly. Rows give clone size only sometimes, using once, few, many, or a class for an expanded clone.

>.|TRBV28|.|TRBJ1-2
CASRIQGPYGYTF
TGTGCCAGCAGGATACAGGGACCCTATGGCTACACCTTC
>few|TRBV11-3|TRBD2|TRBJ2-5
CASSSRLAGAGETQYF
TGTGCCAGCAGCTCCAGACTAGCGGGAGCCGGCGAGACCCAGTACTTC
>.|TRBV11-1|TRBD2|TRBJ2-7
CASSFLPPGLHYEQYF
TGTGCCAGCAGCTTCCTCCCCCCGGGACTACACTACGAGCAGTACTTC
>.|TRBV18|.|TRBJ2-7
CASSPPGSYEQYF
TGTGCCAGCTCACCCCCGGGGTCCTACGAGCAGTACTTC
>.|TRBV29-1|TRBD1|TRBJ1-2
CSVGRDSANYGYTF
TGCAGCGTTGGCCGGGACAGCGCTAACTATGGCTACACCTTC
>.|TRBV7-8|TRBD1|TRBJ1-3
CASSPGQVATIYF
TGTGCCAGCAGCCCCGGACAGGTGGCCACCATATATTTT
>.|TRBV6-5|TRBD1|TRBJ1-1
CASSQGFEAFF
TGTGCCAGCTCACAGGGGTTTGAAGCTTTCTTT
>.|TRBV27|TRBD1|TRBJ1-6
CASRKNPAGTDRSPLHF
TGTGCCAGCAGGAAAAATCCCGCCGGGACAGATCGTTCACCCCTCCACTTT
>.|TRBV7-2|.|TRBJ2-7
CASSPRRSLHEQYF
TGTGCCAGCAGCCCCCGCAGGTCCCTTCACGAGCAGTACTTC
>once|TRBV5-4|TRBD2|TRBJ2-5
CASSSISGSGETQYF
TGTGCCAGCAGCAGCATTAGCGGGAGTGGGGAGACCCAGTACTTC
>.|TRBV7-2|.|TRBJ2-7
CASSLEAAYEQYF
TGTGCCAGCAGCTTAGAAGCGGCCTACGAGCAGTACTTC
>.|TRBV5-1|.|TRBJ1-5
CASSLGEEGQPQHF
TGCGCCAGCAGCTTGGGGGAGGAGGGGCAGCCCCAGCATTTT
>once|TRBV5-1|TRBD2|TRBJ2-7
CASSWTSGANYEQYF
TGCGCCAGCAGCTGGACTAGCGGGGCAAACTACGAGCAGTACTTC
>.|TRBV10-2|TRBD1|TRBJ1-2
CASSVDRVVLGTGYTF
TGCGCCAGCAGTGTGGACAGGGTTGTTCTGGGAACTGGCTACACCTTC
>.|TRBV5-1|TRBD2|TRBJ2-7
CASQGTSGMGEQYF
TGCGCCAGCCAAGGGACTAGCGGGATGGGAGAGCAGTACTTC
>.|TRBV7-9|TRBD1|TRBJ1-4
CASSPGAGGEKLFF
TGTGCCAGCAGCCCCGGTGCAGGGGGCGAAAAACTGTTTTTT
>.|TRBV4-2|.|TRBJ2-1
CASSQASGTVGGEQFF
TGTGCCAGCAGCCAAGCGAGCGGAACGGTGGGCGGGGAGCAGTTCTTC
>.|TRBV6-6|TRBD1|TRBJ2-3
CASSYQGDSDTQYF
TGTGCCAGCAGTTACCAGGGGGATTCAGATACGCAGTATTTT
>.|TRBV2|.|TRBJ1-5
CASTGGAGNGNQPQHF
TGTGCCAGCACTGGAGGGGCGGGGAACGGCAATCAGCCCCAGCATTTT
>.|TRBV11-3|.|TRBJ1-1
CASSFRAVGRNTEAFF
TGTGCCAGCAGTTTTAGGGCGGTTGGGAGGAACACTGAAGCTTTCTTT
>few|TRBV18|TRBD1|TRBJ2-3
CASSPGTGGDTQYF
TGTGCCAGCTCACCGGGGACAGGGGGAGATACGCAGTATTTT
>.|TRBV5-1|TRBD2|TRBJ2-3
CASSLARTSGAPDTQYF
TGCGCCAGCAGCTTGGCCCGAACTAGCGGGGCCCCCGATACGCAGTATTTT
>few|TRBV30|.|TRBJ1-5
CAWSVGDSQPQHF
TGTGCCTGGAGTGTAGGGGATAGTCAGCCCCAGCATTTT
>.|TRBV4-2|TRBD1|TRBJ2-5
CASSQSQGVETQYF
TGTGCCAGCAGCCAATCCCAGGGGGTAGAGACCCAGTACTTC
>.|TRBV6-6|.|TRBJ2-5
CASSSLRGYQETQYF
TGTGCCAGCAGTTCCCTACGCGGGTACCAAGAGACCCAGTACTTC
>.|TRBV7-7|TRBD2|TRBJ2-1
CASSSGTSGSARQFF
TGTGCTAGCAGCTCCGGGACTAGCGGGAGTGCTAGGCAGTTCTTC
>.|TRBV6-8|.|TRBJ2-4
CASSYPRPEKNIQYF
TGTGCCAGCAGTTACCCACGTCCTGAGAAAAACATTCAGTACTTC